This TCR beta chain stems from a study of post-analysis software for immune sequencing data. Whole-study findings and limits: Patients used a few TRBV segments, including TRBV5-6, TRBV5-1 and TRBV20-1, more often than controls.

CDR3 length: 14 amino acids. The V and J ends lost 5 bases and 0 bases respectively, with 13 bases between them. CDR1 and CDR2 from the germline V gene are SQVTM and ANQGSEA. Each TCR beta cDNA library carried unique molecular identifiers. TCRdb passed the PCR reads through MiXCR, listing each CDR3 protein once. The sample lists roughly 800,000 distinct CDR3 sequences; 53% were seen once. A few counts support this clonotype. The antigen is undetermined. The sequence was collected from a girl aged 5 to 17 with multiple sclerosis. The sample taken for sequencing was blood. The chain uses TRBV29-1 and TRBJ1-2, with D tentatively TRBD1 (5 bases). CDR3: CSVWGRPPNYGYTF. In DNA, the CDR3 is TGCAGCGTTTGGGGCCGGCCTCCTAACTATGGCTACACCTTC.